The 20 T cell receptor beta chains below all came from one sample that was sequenced in a study of blood T cell repertoires in COVID-19. The repertoire was sequenced with immunoSEQ multiplex PCR; TCRdb's copy has only in-frame clones and lacks some. This table holds roughly 59,000 clones, under 80% found once. The sequenced material came from peripheral blood. The source of these receptors is a human donor in a cohort sampled during active COVID-19.

The chain has TRBV7-2 and TRBJ1-2, with 11 nucleotides matching TRBD1. Germline CDR1 and CDR2: SGHTA and FQGNSA. This CDR3 has 16 amino acids. The junction had 3 bases not matched to a gene; V was cut back by 0 bases and J by 3 bases. Here the CDR3 DNA reads TGTGCCAGCAGCTTAGCCACGGGACAGGGGGACTATGGCTACACCTTC. It is translated as CASSLATGQGDYGYTF.

The V and J genes are TRBV5-5 and TRBJ2-1; the match to TRBD2 covers 12 bases. V was pared by 4 bases and J by 8 bases, with 10 bases of the junction left unmatched. CDR3 length equals 16 residues. Germline CDR1 SGHKS, CDR2 YYEKEE (reference sequence). DNA of the CDR3: TGTGCCAGCAGCCCAATTTCGACTAGCGGGAGCTATGAGCAGTTCTTC. Translated, it gives CASSPISTSGSYEQFF.

V gene TRBV27 combines with J gene TRBJ2-2; D is possibly TRBD2 (5 bases). The CDR3 is made up of 13 amino acids. CDR1 and CDR2 (germline): MNHEY, SMNVEV (reference sequence). V was shortened by 6 bases and J by 6 bases, with 11 bases between the two germline ends. CDR3 in amino acids: CASSLPGAGELFF. CDR3 DNA sequence: TGTGCCAGCAGCCTTCCCGGGGCCGGGGAGCTGTTTTTT.

This clone was seen only a few times. V usage is TRBV12-3 or TRBV12-4 and J usage is TRBJ2-7; D possibly corresponds to TRBD1 (5 bases). The V gene lost 3 bases and the J gene lost 3 bases, with 9 bases spanning the gap. This CDR3 comprises 13 residues. The CDR3, as DNA: TGTGCCAGCAGTTTGGGGCAGAGCTACGAGCAGTACTTC. Amino acid sequence: CASSLGQSYEQYF.

The CDR3 bases are TGTGCCAGCTCACCACGGGAGCTCCAAGAGACCCAGTACTTC. Translating gives CASSPRELQETQYF. The chain joins TRBV18 to TRBJ2-5, with D maybe TRBD2 (5 bases). V was clipped by 1 base and J by 1 base, with 7 bases between them. This CDR3 spans 14 amino acids. Germline CDR1 KGHSH, CDR2 LQKENI.

This clone was detected many times. This chain uses TRBV5-4 with TRBJ2-1; 9 bases are shared with TRBD2. CDR3 size: 12 residues. After removal of 5 bases from V and 12 bases from J, the junction contained 6 bases not matched to a gene. The germline V gene has CDR1 SGHNT and CDR2 YYREEE (reference sequence). The DNA of the CDR3 is TGTGCCAGCAGTTCTTTAGCGGGAGCGCAGTTCTTC. This sequence encodes CASSSLAGAQFF.

The genes are TRBV4-2 and TRBJ2-5, with D perhaps matching TRBD2 (6 bases). CDR3 length equals 17 residues. V lost 1 base to trimming and J lost 1 base, with 16 bases between them. Germline CDR1 reads LGHNA; CDR2 reads YNFKEQ. The DNA of the CDR3 is TGTGCCAGCAGCCAAGCGAGGGACTCCGGGGGCCAAGAGACCCAGTACTTC. It yields the protein CASSQARDSGGQETQYF.

J is TRBJ2-3 and V is TRBV11-2, with 13 nucleotides matching TRBD2. Per the germline V gene, CDR1 is SGHAT and CDR2 is FQNNGV. Trimming cost V 4 bases and J 3 bases; bases outside gene matches: 4. This CDR3 contains 16 residues. The CDR3 region is CASSSPTSGRTDTQYF. The CDR3 DNA reads TGTGCCAGCAGCTCTCCGACTAGCGGGAGGACAGATACGCAGTATTTT.

This chain uses TRBV4-2 with TRBJ2-7, with D maybe TRBD2 (6 bases). Trimming took off 0 bases at V and 3 bases at J, with 18 bases between the two ends. The CDR3 covers 17 residues. The germline gives CDR1 LGHNA, CDR2 YNFKEQ. The CDR3 DNA reads as TGTGCCAGCAGCCAAGATAGCAGGGAGGCTTCAATCTACGAGCAGTACTTC. This sequence encodes CASSQDSREASIYEQYF.

The chain couples TRBV24-1 to TRBJ2-5, with TRBD1 matching 11 bases. J was trimmed by 1 base and V by 5 bases; bases with no gene match: 2. Germline values: CDR1 KGHDR, CDR2 SFDVKD. This CDR3 region has 15 residues. Written as DNA, the CDR3 is TGTGCCACCAGTGTGGGGACAGGGGGCCAAGAGACCCAGTACTTC. It codes for CATSVGTGGQETQYF.

This clone was recorded only once. CDR3 loop: CASSLGEGLEQYF. CDR3 in DNA: TGTGCCAGCAGCCTGGGGGAGGGCCTGGAGCAGTACTTC. The chain couples TRBV3-1 (or the pseudogene TRBV3-2) to TRBJ2-7, with 7 bases lining up with TRBD2. CDR3 length equals 13 residues. V lost 4 bases to trimming and J lost 7 bases; unmatched junction nucleotides: 7. CDR1 is LGHDT and CDR2 is YNNKEL in the germline V gene (reference sequence).

V is TRBV12-3 or TRBV12-4 and J is TRBJ2-7; D uncertain. Trimming removed 3 bases at V and 2 bases at J, with 8 bases between. This CDR3 is built from 13 residues. In nucleotides, the CDR3 is TGTGCCAGCAGTTTGAACTCTCCCTACGAGCAGTACTTC. This translates into CASSLNSPYEQYF.

This sequence joins TRBV19 and TRBJ1-5; 9 nucleotides agree with TRBD1. V lost 6 bases to trimming and J lost 5 bases; unmatched junction nucleotides: 5. The CDR3 length is 14 residues. Germline values: CDR1 LNHDA, CDR2 SQIVND (reference sequence). The CDR3 nucleotides read TGTGCCAGTAGCATGACAGGGGGGTATCAGCCCCAGCATTTT. This translates into CASSMTGGYQPQHF.

The chain employs TRBV5-1 and TRBJ2-3, with TRBD2 identical over 8 bases. Germline values: CDR1 SGHRS, CDR2 YFSETQ. V trimming: 2 bases; J trimming: 5 bases; junction bases outside the gene matches: 7. The CDR3 has 15 amino acids. The CDR3 loop reads CASSFSGEMEDTQYF. For the CDR3, the DNA is TGCGCCAGCAGCTTTAGCGGGGAGATGGAAGATACGCAGTATTTT. The full variable domain, its missing parts supplied by reference TRBV5-1 and TRBJ2-3, is KAGVTQTPRYLIKTRGQQVTLSCSPISGHRSVSWYQQTPGQGLQFLFEYFSETQRNKGNFPGRFSGRQFSNSRSEMNVSTLELGDSALYLCASSFSGEMEDTQYFGPGTRLTVL.

This clone was recorded only once. The rearrangement joins TRBV7-9 to TRBJ1-1; D unresolved. CDR1 and CDR2 from the germline V gene are SEHNR and FQNEAQ (reference sequence). The CDR3 has 13 residues. Trimming removed 3 bases from V and 1 base from J, with 6 bases in between. The CDR3 is CASSLGANTEAFF. Written as DNA, the CDR3 is TGTGCCAGCAGCTTGGGAGCGAACACTGAAGCTTTCTTT.

The V gene is TRBV6-4, the J gene TRBJ1-5, with a tentative D call TRBD1 (5 bases). CDR1 and CDR2 from the germline V gene are MRHNA and SNTAGT. CDR3 length: 12 amino acids. V lost 0 bases, J lost 11 bases, and 8 bases lay in between. Written as DNA, the CDR3 is TGTGCCAGCAGTGACTCAAGGGGAACCCAGCATTTT. Translating it yields CASSDSRGTQHF.

This chain joins TRBV19 and TRBJ1-1; D is perhaps TRBD1 (6 bases). V was shortened by 3 bases and J by 2 bases, with 13 bases between the two germline ends. This CDR3 is 15 amino acids long. CDR1 is LNHDA and CDR2 is SQIVND in the germline V gene (reference sequence). The chain's CDR3 is CASSIPGTPNTEAFF. CDR3 nucleotides: TGTGCCAGTAGTATCCCCGGGACACCAAACACTGAAGCTTTCTTT.

This clone was detected only once. J is TRBJ1-1 and V is TRBV29-1; maybe TRBD1 (6 bases). Germline V CDR1 and CDR2: SQVTM, ANQGSEA. V was clipped by 6 bases and J by 6 bases, with 20 bases between them. The CDR3 spans 14 residues. Here the CDR3 DNA reads TGCAGCGTCGTACAGGAATGGGGGCCAGCTGAAGCTTTCTTT. Residues: CSVVQEWGPAEAFF.

The chain uses TRBV19 and TRBJ2-7; D possibly corresponds to TRBD2 (6 bases). Germline CDR1 reads LNHDA; CDR2 reads SQIVND (reference sequence). Trimming removed 3 bases at V and 1 base at J, with 13 bases between. CDR3 length equals 15 residues. This CDR3 is CASSIYQGGSYEQYF. CDR3 bases: TGTGCCAGTAGTATCTACCAGGGAGGATCCTACGAGCAGTACTTC. Drawing the rest from reference TRBV19 and TRBJ2-7, the complete variable domain is DGGITQSPKYLFRKEGQNVTLSCEQNLNHDAMYWYRQDPGQGLRLIYYSQIVNDFQKGDIAEGYSVSREKKESFPLTVTSAQKNPTAFYLCASSIYQGGSYEQYFGPGTRLTVT.

The rearrangement joins TRBV3-1 (or the pseudogene TRBV3-2) to TRBJ2-1; TRBD2 aligns across 13 bases. This CDR3 is built from 17 residues. V dropped 4 bases and J dropped 3; count of bases not matched to a gene: 6. CDR1 and CDR2 (germline): LGHDT, YNNKEL (reference sequence). The CDR3 nucleotides read TGTGCCAGCAGCCTCCGGACTAGCGGGAGTGGCTACAATGAGCAGTTCTTC. Translating gives CASSLRTSGSGYNEQFF.